A selection of T cell receptor beta chains follows, all from one sample in a study of preoperative IRX-2 immunotherapy in early breast cancer. Libraries were prepared by immunoSEQ multiplex PCR; TCRdb keeps only in-frame clonotypes and omits some of them. The table has roughly 62,000 clones, around 94% seen once. Sample collection was performed from a patient treated with IRX-2 immunotherapy. The receptors were sampled from a human donor with breast cancer. Both conserved end residues are part of each CDR3. A D gene is named only where the DNA matches it firmly. Size tells how often a clone was seen (once, few, many) or the class of an expanded clone, and some rows leave it out.

V gene: TRBV15
J gene: TRBJ2-3
D gene: TRBD2
clone size: once
CDR3 DNA: TGTGCCACCAGCATTTTGAGCGGGGGGAATACGCAGTATTTT
CDR3 protein: CATSILSGGNTQYF

V gene: TRBV15
J gene: TRBJ2-2
D gene: TRBD2
clone size: NA
CDR3 DNA: TGTGCCACCACAGTGGGCGGGGGGGGCACCGGGGAGCTGTTTTTT
CDR3 protein: CATTVGGGGTGELFF

V gene: TRBV15
J gene: TRBJ1-6
D gene: NA
clone size: NA
CDR3 DNA: TGTGCCACCAGCAGAGGGGATTGGGGTCCTTCACCCCTCCACTTT
CDR3 protein: CATSRGDWGPSPLHF

V gene: TRBV11-2
J gene: TRBJ1-1
D gene: NA
clone size: NA
CDR3 DNA: TGTGCCAGCAGCTACCGTAGGAGCACCTATGAAGCTTTCTTT
CDR3 protein: CASSYRRSTYEAFF

V gene: TRBV9
J gene: TRBJ2-5
D gene: NA
clone size: NA
CDR3 DNA: TGTGCCAGCAGCGCGATAGGGGGGAGGATCGAGACCCAGTACTTC
CDR3 protein: CASSAIGGRIETQYF

V gene: TRBV4-1
J gene: TRBJ1-5
D gene: NA
clone size: NA
CDR3 DNA: TGCGCCAGCAGTCCAAGATACGGTTTTGACAGGACAAATAATCAGCCCCAGCATTTT
CDR3 protein: CASSPRYGFDRTNNQPQHF

V gene: TRBV6-5
J gene: TRBJ2-1
D gene: TRBD1
clone size: NA
CDR3 DNA: TGTGCCAGCGGACAGGCCTCCTACAATGAGCAGTTCTTC
CDR3 protein: CASGQASYNEQFF

V gene: TRBV2
J gene: TRBJ2-6
D gene: NA
clone size: NA
CDR3 DNA: TGTGCCAGCAGCGGGACCTCTGGGGCCAACGTCCTGACTTTC
CDR3 protein: CASSGTSGANVLTF

V gene: TRBV30
J gene: TRBJ2-7
D gene: NA
clone size: NA
CDR3 DNA: TGTGCCTGTAAAAAATCCTACGAGCAGTACTTC
CDR3 protein: CACKKSYEQYF

V gene: TRBV19
J gene: TRBJ1-5
D gene: NA
clone size: NA
CDR3 DNA: TGTGCCAGTAGTATTTGGGGAAAACCTAGCAATCAGCCCCAGCATTTT
CDR3 protein: CASSIWGKPSNQPQHF

V gene: TRBV5-4
J gene: TRBJ2-7
D gene: TRBD1
clone size: NA
CDR3 DNA: TGTGCCAGCAGCTCTCCGGGACAGGGGGTCTTTAGGGAGCAGTACTTC
CDR3 protein: CASSSPGQGVFREQYF

V gene: TRBV6-5
J gene: TRBJ1-3
D gene: NA
clone size: NA
CDR3 DNA: TGTGCCAGCAGCCCAGACATCTCCCCTGGAAACACCATATATTTT
CDR3 protein: CASSPDISPGNTIYF

V gene: TRBV15
J gene: TRBJ1-2
D gene: NA
clone size: NA
CDR3 DNA: TGTGCCACCAGAACCGACTACAACTATGGCTACACCTTC
CDR3 protein: CATRTDYNYGYTF

V gene: TRBV11-2
J gene: TRBJ2-5
D gene: TRBD2
clone size: NA
CDR3 DNA: TGTGCCAGCAGCTTAGGGGGGGGACTAGAGACCCAGTACTTC
CDR3 protein: CASSLGGGLETQYF

V gene: TRBV9
J gene: TRBJ1-2
D gene: NA
clone size: NA
CDR3 DNA: TGTGCCAGCAGCGTAGCTCCCGTGGGGGGCTACACCTTC
CDR3 protein: CASSVAPVGGYTF

V gene: TRBV11-2
J gene: TRBJ2-7
D gene: TRBD2
clone size: once
CDR3 DNA: TGTGCCAGCAGCTGGGGACTAGTTAGTTCCTACGAGCAGTACTTC
CDR3 protein: CASSWGLVSSYEQYF

V gene: TRBV18
J gene: TRBJ1-2
D gene: NA
clone size: NA
CDR3 DNA: TGTGCCAGCTCACCGACCCCGTATAACTATGGCTACACCTTC
CDR3 protein: CASSPTPYNYGYTF